The 3 T cell receptor beta chains in this list originate from one sample, sequenced in a study of graft-versus-host responses after intestinal transplantation. The antigens for these receptors are not known. Assay: immunoSEQ multiplex PCR; the TCRdb copy retains only in-frame clones and omits some. The data show around 100,000 clones, with roughly 90% seen just once and approximately 0.97% held by the top ten. Sequenced material: unstimulated CD4+ T cells sorted from spleen or lymph node cells, taken before intestinal transplant. All receptors come from a human donor who received an intestinal transplant.

The chain joins TRBV5-4 to TRBJ2-7; unclear D gene. The germline gives CDR1 SGHNT, CDR2 YYREEE (reference sequence). The CDR3 spans 13 residues. The V and J ends lost 3 bases and 3 bases respectively, with 10 bases between them. CDR3 DNA sequence: TGTGCCAGCAGCTCAATGCAGGACTACGAGCAGTACTTC. Residues: CASSSMQDYEQYF.

This clone was observed a few times. The V gene is TRBV6-1, the J gene TRBJ1-4; D is perhaps TRBD1 (5 bases). Deletions cut 3 bases from V and 4 bases from J, with 6 bases between. CDR3 length equals 13 residues. Germline V CDR1 and CDR2: MNHNS, SASEGT. CDR3 nucleotides: TGTGCCAGCAGTGAGACAGTTAATGAAAAACTGTTTTTT. This translates into CASSETVNEKLFF.

This clone is a singleton in its sample. The rearrangement joins TRBV5-1 to TRBJ2-7; D possibly corresponds to TRBD2 (6 bases). CDR1 and CDR2 from the germline V gene are SGHRS and YFSETQ. The V gene lost 4 bases and the J gene lost 6 bases, with 20 bases spanning the gap. This CDR3 spans 15 amino acids. The CDR3 sequence is CASSLPRAGLSEQYF. In DNA, the CDR3 is TGCGCCAGCAGCCTCCCGCGGGCGGGGTTGTCCGAGCAGTACTTC.